This T cell receptor beta chain was sequenced in a study of cytomegalovirus exposure and HLA in healthy donors. The primer mix had 60 Vbeta and 13 Jbeta primers. Method: immunoSEQ multiplex PCR; TCRdb's copy keeps in-frame clones and lacks some. The table lists fewer than 200,000 clones, roughly 75% of them singletons. Trimming left V 1 base short and J 4 bases short, with 10 bases between. The CDR3 spans 15 residues. CDR1 and CDR2 (germline): SGHTA, FQGNSA. This clonotype was obtained from a female donor in good health and CMV-seronegative. Sequenced: PBMCs. The chain recombines TRBV7-2 with TRBJ2-2; TRBD1 is a possible D gene (5 bases). The CDR3 DNA reads as TGTGCCAGCAGCTTAGTGGGGCGGCTCACCGGGGAGCTGTTTTTT. It yields the protein CASSLVGRLTGELFF.